Presented here are 2 T cell receptor beta chains from one specimen sequenced in a study of T-cell reconstitution after alpha-beta-depleted transplantation in children (dated by TCRdb to the mid-2010s). In light of the paper, this sample's treatment or condition label describes: allogeneic hematopoietic cell transplantation with graft depleted of TCRalphabeta T cells and CD19 B cells. The library was obtained by PCR. The sample was run on an Illumina HiSeq 2500. Molecular barcoding was employed in the preparation of TCR libraries, with unique molecular identifiers being used to normalize TCRbeta repertoire quantification. The raw public data were reprocessed by TCRdb itself: fastp quality trimming at Q25, MiXCR clonotype calling, in-frame beta chains only. Every distinct CDR3 protein forms one entry, paired with its most common genes and DNA. The sample has 670,000 or so distinct CDR3 sequences on record, around 13% of them singletons. In total, the top ten clones hold around 0.76% of the sample.

This specimen was PBMCs, taken before TCRalphabeta/CD19-depleted stem cell transplant. These TCRs come from a girl aged 2 to 10 with congenital amegakaryocytic thrombocytopenia, due to receive a stem cell transplant.

This clonotype was seen repeatedly, ten times or more. The chain links TRBV4-1 to TRBJ2-1; D tentatively fits TRBD1 or TRBD2 (5 bases each). Germline V CDR1 and CDR2: MGHRA, YSYEKL. V was trimmed by 4 bases and J by 8 bases, leaving 21 bases between them. There are 16 residues in the CDR3. The CDR3 DNA reads TGCGCCAGCAGCCCCAAAAGGGGACGGATAGGCGATGAGCAGTTCTTC. Protein: CASSPKRGRIGDEQFF.

J is TRBJ2-1 and V is TRBV12-3 or TRBV12-4, with D possibly TRBD1 on 5 matching bases. This CDR3 has 14 residues. V was clipped by 3 bases and J by 4 bases, with 10 bases between them. CDR3 sequence (DNA): TGTGCCAGCAGTTTGCGGAAGGGGTACAATGAGCAGTTCTTC. The encoded protein is CASSLRKGYNEQFF.